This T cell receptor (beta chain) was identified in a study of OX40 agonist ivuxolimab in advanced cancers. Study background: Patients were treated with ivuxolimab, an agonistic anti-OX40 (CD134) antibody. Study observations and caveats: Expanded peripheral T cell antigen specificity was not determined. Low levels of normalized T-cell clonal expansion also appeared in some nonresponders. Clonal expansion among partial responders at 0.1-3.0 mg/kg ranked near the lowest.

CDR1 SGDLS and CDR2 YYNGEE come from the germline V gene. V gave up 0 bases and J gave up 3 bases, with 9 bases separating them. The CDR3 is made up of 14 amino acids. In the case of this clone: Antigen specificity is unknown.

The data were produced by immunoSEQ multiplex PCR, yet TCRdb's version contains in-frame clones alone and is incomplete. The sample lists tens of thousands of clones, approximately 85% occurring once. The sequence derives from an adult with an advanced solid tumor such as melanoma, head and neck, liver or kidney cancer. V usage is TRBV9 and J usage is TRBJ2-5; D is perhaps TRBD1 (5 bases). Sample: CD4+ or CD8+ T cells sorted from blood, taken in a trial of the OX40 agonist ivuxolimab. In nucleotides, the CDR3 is TGTGCCAGCAGCGTAGTGCCAGGGAAAGAGACCCAGTACTTC. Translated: CASSVVPGKETQYF.